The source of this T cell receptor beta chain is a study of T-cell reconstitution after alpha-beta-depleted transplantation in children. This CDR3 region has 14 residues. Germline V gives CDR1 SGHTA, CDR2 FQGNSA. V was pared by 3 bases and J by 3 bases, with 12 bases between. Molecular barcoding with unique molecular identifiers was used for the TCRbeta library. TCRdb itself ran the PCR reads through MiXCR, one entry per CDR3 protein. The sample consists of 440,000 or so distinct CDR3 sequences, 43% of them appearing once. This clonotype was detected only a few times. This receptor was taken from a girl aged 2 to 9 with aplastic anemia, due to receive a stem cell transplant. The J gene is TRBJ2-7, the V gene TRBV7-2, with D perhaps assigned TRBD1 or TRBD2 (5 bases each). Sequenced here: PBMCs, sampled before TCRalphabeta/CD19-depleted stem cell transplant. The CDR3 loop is CASSFFLGVYEQYF. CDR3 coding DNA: TGTGCCAGCAGCTTTTTCTTGGGGGTCTACGAGCAGTACTTC.